This TCR beta chain stems from a study of blood T cell repertoires in COVID-19. On the study more broadly: Acute-phase and convalescent COVID-19 samples originated in the United States, Italy and Spain.

V gave up 7 bases and J gave up 3 bases; unmatched junction bases: 9. From germline, CDR1 is LGHDT and CDR2 YNNKEL (reference sequence). The CDR3 spans 15 residues. This clone has a handful of counts. Some clones are missing from TCRdb's copy, which holds only in-frame ones; the method was immunoSEQ multiplex PCR. The sample comprises under 350,000 clones, just over 85% of which are singletons, and about 4.2% rests with the top ten. The J gene is TRBJ2-3, the V gene TRBV3-1 (or the pseudogene TRBV3-2), with 8 bases that match TRBD2. The receptor's source is a woman aged 40 to 55 with acute COVID-19. Material: PBMCs or T cells enriched from blood (not recorded which). CDR3 sequence reads: CASNIGTSNTDTQYF. CDR3 coding DNA: TGTGCCAGCAATATAGGGACTAGTAATACAGATACGCAGTATTTT.